The entry that follows covers one TCR beta chain sequence. The data are from a study of T cell changes during pregnancy in multiple sclerosis. The assay was immunoSEQ multiplex PCR, and TCRdb's table has in-frame clones only and misses some. Of approximately 51,000 clones in the sample, approximately 94% were seen once. Germline lookup yields CDR1 SGHNT and CDR2 YYREEE (reference sequence). The CDR3 contains 16 residues. Unmatched junction bases numbered 11, after V lost 4 bases and J lost 7 bases. This chain joins TRBV5-4 and TRBJ2-7, with TRBD2 matching 13 bases. The material sequenced was CD4+ T cells from peripheral blood mononuclear cells, taken in the second trimester of pregnancy. The clonotype was recovered from a female donor with multiple sclerosis, enrolled in a pregnancy study. The CDR3 protein is CASSPTSGGLLTEQYF. The CDR3 nucleotides read TGTGCCAGCAGCCCGACTAGCGGGGGGCTCCTAACTGAGCAGTACTTC.